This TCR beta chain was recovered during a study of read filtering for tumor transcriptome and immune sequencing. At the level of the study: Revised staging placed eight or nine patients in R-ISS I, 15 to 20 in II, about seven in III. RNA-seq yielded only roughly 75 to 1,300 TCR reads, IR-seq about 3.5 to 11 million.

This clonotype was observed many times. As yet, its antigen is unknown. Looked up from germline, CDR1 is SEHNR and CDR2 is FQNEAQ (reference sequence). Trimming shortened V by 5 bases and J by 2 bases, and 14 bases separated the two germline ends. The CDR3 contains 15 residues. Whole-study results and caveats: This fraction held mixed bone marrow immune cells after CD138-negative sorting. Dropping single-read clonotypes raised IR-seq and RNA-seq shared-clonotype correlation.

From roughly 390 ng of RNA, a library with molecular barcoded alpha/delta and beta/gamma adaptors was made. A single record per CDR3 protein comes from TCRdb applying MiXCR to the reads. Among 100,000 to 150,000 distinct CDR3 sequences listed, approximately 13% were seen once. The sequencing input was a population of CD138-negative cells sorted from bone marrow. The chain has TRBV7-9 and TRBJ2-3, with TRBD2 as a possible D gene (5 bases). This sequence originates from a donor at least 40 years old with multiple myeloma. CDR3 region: CASSPQEGTTDTQYF. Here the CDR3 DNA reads TGTGCCAGCAGCCCGCAAGAGGGAACCACAGATACGCAGTATTTT.